What follows are 13 T cell receptor beta chains derived from one specimen sequenced in a study of T cell responses to AZD1222 COVID-19 vaccine. Generated by immunoSEQ multiplex PCR, the TCRdb table keeps only in-frame clones and is missing some. The sample contains more than 150,000 clones, approximately 90% of which appear only once. Sequenced material: peripheral blood, taken on day 0 of AZD1222 vaccination. Receptors were obtained from an adult in good health.

The J gene is TRBJ1-5, the V gene TRBV19; weak D call: TRBD1 (5 bases). CDR1 is LNHDA and CDR2 is SQIVND in the germline V gene (reference sequence). The CDR3 contains 15 residues. V was cut by 3 bases and J by 2 bases, with 11 bases left in between. In DNA, the CDR3 is TGTGCCAGTAGTATCCCACAGGTCCGCAATCAGCCCCAGCATTTT. Its protein product is CASSIPQVRNQPQHF. The full variable domain, with the rest looked up from reference TRBV19 and TRBJ1-5, is DGGITQSPKYLFRKEGQNVTLSCEQNLNHDAMYWYRQDPGQGLRLIYYSQIVNDFQKGDIAEGYSVSREKKESFPLTVTSAQKNPTAFYLCASSIPQVRNQPQHFGDGTRLSIL.

The rearrangement joins TRBV6-5 to TRBJ2-7; D unclear. The germline V gene has CDR1 MNHEY and CDR2 SVGAGI. V was cut by 0 bases and J by 6 bases, with 3 bases left in between. The CDR3 is made up of 11 amino acids. For the CDR3, the DNA is TGTGCCAGCAGTTACTCTTCCGAGCAGTACTTC. Amino acids: CASSYSSEQYF.

The V gene is TRBV11-2, the J gene TRBJ1-6; TRBD1 is a possible D gene (6 bases). Germline V CDR1 and CDR2: SGHAT, FQNNGV. CDR3 length equals 14 residues. V was clipped by 5 bases and J by 9 bases, with 14 bases between them. In DNA form, the CDR3 reads TGTGCCAGCAGCCTGAGACAGGCCCGTTCACCCCTCCACTTT. It yields the protein CASSLRQARSPLHF.

The genes are TRBV6-6 and TRBJ2-3, with a possible D match to TRBD1 (6 bases). There are 18 residues in the CDR3. Germline lookup yields CDR1 MNHNY and CDR2 SVGAGI (reference sequence). Deletions cut 5 bases from V and 6 bases from J, with 27 bases between. CDR3 in amino acids: CASSRSREDTGRGDTQYF. CDR3 in DNA: TGTGCCAGCAGTCGGAGCAGAGAAGACACAGGGCGCGGGGATACGCAGTATTTT.

The CDR3 DNA reads TGTGCCAGTGACCGGAAGGGGCCGAGCAGCTTCTACGAGCAGTACTTC. This translates into CASDRKGPSSFYEQYF. This chain uses TRBV19 with TRBJ2-7; D may be TRBD1 (5 bases). The germline gives CDR1 LNHDA, CDR2 SQIVND (reference sequence). Trimming cost V 8 bases and J 3 bases, with 23 bases left between them. The CDR3 is made up of 16 amino acids.

CDR3 protein: CAIRAGTDNEQFF. As DNA, the CDR3 is TGTGCCATCAGAGCCGGGACAGACAATGAGCAGTTCTTC. The gene calls are TRBV10-3 and TRBJ2-1; 7 bases are shared with TRBD1. V lost 6 bases and J lost 5; bases outside the gene matches: 4. Germline CDR1 ENHRY, CDR2 SYGVKD. The CDR3 spans 13 residues.

This chain's CDR3 is CASSQVSGDIEAFF. For the CDR3, the DNA is TGCGCCAGCAGCCAAGTGTCCGGAGACATTGAAGCTTTCTTT. The chain has TRBV4-1 and TRBJ1-1; D is undetermined. V was clipped by 1 base and J by 7 bases, with 13 bases between them. Germline V gene lookup returns CDR1 MGHRA and CDR2 YSYEKL. This CDR3 has 14 residues.

V is TRBV28 and J is TRBJ1-2; D unresolved. This CDR3 has 13 amino acids. The ends were cut back, 6 bases at V and 0 bases at J, with 8 bases in the middle. Germline V lookup: CDR1 MDHEN, CDR2 SYDVKM. Here the CDR3 reads CASRIQANYGYTF. In DNA, the CDR3 is TGTGCCAGCAGAATACAAGCTAACTATGGCTACACCTTC.

The chain is built from TRBV28 and TRBJ2-7, with TRBD1 matching 8 bases. The V gene end was trimmed by 2 bases and the J gene end by 3 bases; junction bases not matched to a gene: 9. Per the germline V gene, CDR1 is MDHEN and CDR2 is SYDVKM. The CDR3 totals 16 residues. The CDR3 sequence is CASSLVYRDRFYEQYF. The CDR3, as DNA: TGTGCCAGCAGTTTAGTTTATAGGGACAGGTTCTACGAGCAGTACTTC.

J is TRBJ1-3 and V is TRBV18; D call uncertain. V was cut by 0 bases and J by 0 bases, with 9 bases left in between. The CDR3 spans 16 residues. Germline CDR1 KGHSH, CDR2 LQKENI. CDR3 DNA: TGTGCCAGCTCACCACCGAAGGGAACCTCTGGAAACACCATATATTTT. Protein sequence: CASSPPKGTSGNTIYF. The variable domain in full, with the rest retrieved from reference TRBV18 and TRBJ1-3, is NAGVMQNPRHLVRRRGQEARLRCSPMKGHSHVYWYRQLPEEGLKFMVYLQKENIIDESGMPKERFSAEFPKEGPSILRIQQVVRGDSAAYFCASSPPKGTSGNTIYFGEGSWLTVV.

This chain links TRBV2 with TRBJ1-3; the D is unclear. V was pared by 7 bases and J by 0 bases, with 10 bases between. The germline V gene has CDR1 SNHLY and CDR2 FYNNEI. This CDR3 contains 14 residues. CDR3 sequence: CASNRGSSGNTIYF. The CDR3 DNA sequence: TGTGCCAGCAACCGAGGCAGCTCTGGAAACACCATATATTTT.

V and J are TRBV28 and TRBJ1-1; D gene uncertain. Germline CDR1 and CDR2: MDHEN and SYDVKM. This CDR3 contains 12 residues. The V end was cut by 11 bases, the J end by 5 bases, with 15 bases between. The CDR3 bases are TGTGCCTGCCGCCTGCGGGGTACTGAAGCTTTCTTT. It translates to CACRLRGTEAFF.

The chain employs TRBV6-5 and TRBJ2-1; no reliable D call. Trimming left V 6 bases short and J 1 base short, with 7 bases between. Per germline, CDR1 MNHEY and CDR2 SVGAGI. The CDR3 length is 13 residues. As DNA, the CDR3 is TGTGCCAGCAGCGTGGGGTCCTACAATGAGCAGTTCTTC. Translation gives CASSVGSYNEQFF.